One T cell receptor beta chain is described in this entry. How the authors handled the data: Junction-only immunoSEQ data arrived without quality scores, meaning filtering differed. Assay used: immunoSEQ multiplex PCR; TCRdb lists only in-frame clones, some missing. V, J and clone size are those of that table, while D and trimming were read from the DNA. Among 950,000 to 1,300,000 clones, about 76% were seen once, and the ten largest hold approximately 1.3%. This entry belongs to a study of shared clonotypes between healthy human individuals. On the study more broadly: Each donor's CD8 memory used one plate, CD8 naive two, each CD4 subset three.

Healthy HIV-negative adults without recent acute infections or vaccinations served as donors. The authors divided CD4+ cells into CD45RA+ naive and CD45RA-negative memory subsets. This TCR was sampled from a man younger than 35 in good health. The sample taken for sequencing was memory CD4+ T cells sorted from blood. Subset denoted: CD45RA-negative fraction.

As DNA, the CDR3 is TGTGCCAGCTCACGTCCGTCTGCGCAAAGCGAGACCCAGTACTTC. Amino acid sequence: CASSRPSAQSETQYF. V gene TRBV18 combines with J gene TRBJ2-5; no clear D. CDR3 length: 15 amino acids. V was clipped by 4 bases and J by 5 bases, with 17 bases between them. CDR1 and CDR2 from the germline V gene are KGHSH and LQKENI.